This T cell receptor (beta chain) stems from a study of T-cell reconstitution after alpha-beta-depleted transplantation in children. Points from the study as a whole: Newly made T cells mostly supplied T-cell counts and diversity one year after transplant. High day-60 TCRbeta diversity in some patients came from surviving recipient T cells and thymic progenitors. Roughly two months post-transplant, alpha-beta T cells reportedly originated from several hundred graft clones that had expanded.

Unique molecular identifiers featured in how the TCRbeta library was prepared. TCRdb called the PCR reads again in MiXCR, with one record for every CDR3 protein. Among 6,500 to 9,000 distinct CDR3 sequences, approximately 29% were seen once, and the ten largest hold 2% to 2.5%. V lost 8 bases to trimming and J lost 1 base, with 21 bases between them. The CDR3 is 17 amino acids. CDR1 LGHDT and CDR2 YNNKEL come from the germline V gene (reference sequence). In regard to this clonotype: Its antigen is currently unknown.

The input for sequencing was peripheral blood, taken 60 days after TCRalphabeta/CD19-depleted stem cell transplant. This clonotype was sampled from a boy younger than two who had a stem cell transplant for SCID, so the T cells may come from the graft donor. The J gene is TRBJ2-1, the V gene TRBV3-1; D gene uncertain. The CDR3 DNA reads TGTGCCAGCTCCAAGCAGGTCCAGTGGGAATCCTACAATGAGCAGTTCTTC. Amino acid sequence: CASSKQVQWESYNEQFF.